This T cell receptor (beta chain) was documented in a study of OX40 agonist ivuxolimab in advanced cancers. Background on the study: Patients treated during dose escalation were battling hepatocellular carcinoma, melanoma, renal cell or head and neck cancer.

Some clones are missing from TCRdb's copy, which holds only in-frame ones; the method was immunoSEQ multiplex PCR. The sample lists tens of thousands of clones, roughly 90% occurring once. As for this clone: Antigen: not known.

Study outcomes and limitations: The study observed clonal expansion of CD4+ and CD8+ blood T cells by week 6 at 0.1 to 3.0 mg/kg.

Between the trimmed V and J ends, which lost 4 bases and 7 bases, there was a span of 14 bases. Germline V lookup: CDR1 SGHNT, CDR2 YYREEE (reference sequence). This CDR3 is 13 amino acids long. This sample comprised CD4+ or CD8+ T cells sorted from blood, obtained in a trial of the OX40 agonist ivuxolimab. The clonotype was recovered from an adult with an advanced solid tumor such as melanoma, head and neck, liver or kidney cancer. The V call is TRBV5-4, the J call TRBJ1-1, with a weak D call TRBD1 (5 bases). This CDR3 is CASSLYTGVEAFF. In DNA form, the CDR3 reads TGTGCCAGCAGCCTATACACGGGGGTTGAAGCTTTCTTT.